Below, 18 T cell receptor beta chains from the same sample are listed, as sequenced in a study of blood T cell repertoires in COVID-19. The table came from immunoSEQ multiplex PCR; TCRdb's copy has only in-frame clones and leaves some out. The table records roughly 120,000 clones, roughly 74% of them present only once. The source material was peripheral blood. These receptors originate from a man aged 80 or over with COVID-19, enrolled during active disease.

This clone has a count of ten or more. The chain combines TRBV7-8 with TRBJ1-2; D is undetermined. Germline V CDR1 and CDR2: SGHVS, FQNEAQ. Between the trimmed V and J ends, which lost 4 bases and 3 bases, there was a span of 6 bases. The CDR3 contains 12 residues. The CDR3 DNA reads as TGTGCCAGCAGCTCCGGTGACTATGGCTACACCTTC. As protein: CASSSGDYGYTF.

The chain recombines TRBV15 with TRBJ2-7; 8 nucleotides agree with TRBD1. V was pared by 0 bases and J by 5 bases, with 6 bases of the junction left unmatched. The V gene's germline CDR1 is LNHNV and CDR2 YYDKDF (reference sequence). The CDR3 runs to 15 residues. The CDR3 here is CATSRDPGGADEQYF. The CDR3 DNA sequence: TGTGCCACCAGCAGAGATCCAGGGGGCGCGGACGAGCAGTACTTC.

The gene calls are TRBV4-3 and TRBJ2-3; D not resolved. Germline lookup yields CDR1 LGHNA and CDR2 YSLEER. This CDR3 comprises 15 residues. V shed 1 base and J shed 6 bases, with 14 bases lying between them. This CDR3 reads CASSQVVTPGDTQYF. In DNA form, the CDR3 reads TGCGCCAGCAGCCAAGTGGTGACCCCCGGGGATACGCAGTATTTT.

The chain has TRBV6-5 and TRBJ2-4, with a tentative D call TRBD1 (5 bases). In germline, CDR1 is MNHEY, CDR2 SVGAGI. With 2 bases removed from V and 3 bases from J, the gap between germline ends came to 11 bases. The CDR3 loop spans 15 amino acids. The CDR3 DNA sequence: TGTGCCAGCAGTTACGGACAAGGTTTCAAAAACATTCAGTACTTC. This encodes CASSYGQGFKNIQYF.

The V call is TRBV28, the J call TRBJ2-7; TRBD2 is a possible D gene (5 bases). The CDR3 consists of 12 residues. Trimming removed 6 bases from V and 4 bases from J, with 10 bases in between. Per the germline V gene, CDR1 is MDHEN and CDR2 is SYDVKM. The CDR3 DNA reads TGTGCCAGCAGCCGTGGAGGTTACGAGCAGTACTTC. It yields the protein CASSRGGYEQYF.

About this clone itself: Mismatch with germline at one junction end may stem from a read error. This chain uses TRBV3-1 (or the pseudogene TRBV3-2) with TRBJ1-1, with D perhaps matching TRBD1 (6 bases). The CDR3 spans 16 residues. CDR1 LGHDT and CDR2 YNNKEL come from the germline V gene (reference sequence). CDR3 DNA sequence: TGTGCCAGCAGGCAAGGTGGAGCAGGGGCCAACACTGAAGCTTTCTTT. This gives the protein CASRQGGAGANTEAFF.

The chain couples TRBV30 to TRBJ2-7, with a weak D call TRBD2 (5 bases). V was trimmed by 5 bases and J by 0 bases, leaving 17 bases between them. CDR1 is GTSNPN and CDR2 is SVGIG in the germline V gene (reference sequence). The CDR3 is 15 amino acids. CDR3: CAWPTWTASSYEQYF. CDR3 DNA: TGTGCCTGGCCCACCTGGACTGCGAGCTCCTACGAGCAGTACTTC.

The chain combines TRBV6-5 with TRBJ2-1; 9 nucleotides line up with TRBD2. Germline assignment: CDR1 MNHEY and CDR2 SVGAGI. The CDR3 has 14 amino acids. Trimming at V came to 7 bases and at J to 5 bases, leaving 6 bases not matched to a gene. CDR3 DNA: TGTGCCAGCACCGGACTAGCGTACGACAATGAGCAGTTCTTC. Translated, it gives CASTGLAYDNEQFF.

This chain connects TRBV12-3 or TRBV12-4 to TRBJ1-3; 7 positions match TRBD1. Trimming at V came to 8 bases and at J to 4 bases, leaving 2 bases not matched to a gene. This CDR3 contains 12 residues. This CDR3 is CASRDSGNTIYF. In nucleotides, the CDR3 is TGTGCCAGCCGGGACAGCGGAAACACCATATATTTT.

This clone was picked up a small number of times. This chain links TRBV6-2 or TRBV6-3 with TRBJ2-4; 13 nucleotides agree with TRBD2. Germline lookup yields CDR1 MNHEY and CDR2 SVGEGT. The ends lost 5 bases at V and 2 bases at J; junction bases unmatched: 6. There are 17 residues in the CDR3. CDR3 protein: CASSPQLAGGPKNIQYF. The CDR3, as DNA: TGTGCCAGCAGTCCCCAACTAGCGGGAGGGCCCAAAAACATTCAGTACTTC.

The chain combines TRBV19 with TRBJ2-1; 11 bases line up with TRBD2. Germline V gene lookup returns CDR1 LNHDA and CDR2 SQIVND (reference sequence). The CDR3 is made up of 16 amino acids. J lost 1 base, V lost 6 bases, and 5 bases had no gene match. The DNA for the CDR3 is TGTGCCAGTAGGACGGGACTAGCGGATTCCTACAATGAGCAGTTCTTC. Translated: CASRTGLADSYNEQFF.

This clone was seen only a few times. The chain carries TRBV6-1 and TRBJ2-2; 13 nucleotides match TRBD2. This CDR3 has 16 residues. CDR1 and CDR2 from the germline V gene are MNHNS and SASEGT. Trimming at V came to 8 bases and at J to 5 bases, leaving 8 bases not matched to a gene. The CDR3 bases are TGTGCCAGCGGTGGACTAGCGGGAGTGGGGACCGGGGAGCTGTTTTTT. Protein sequence: CASGGLAGVGTGELFF.

CDR3 coding DNA: TGTGCCAGCAGCTTAGTGTCCGGGTCCCCCTACAATGAGCAGTTCTTC. Translated, it gives CASSLVSGSPYNEQFF. The V call is TRBV7-2, the J call TRBJ2-1; D remains ambiguous. The germline V and J ends were trimmed by 1 base and 2 bases, with 12 bases remaining between them. The CDR3 length is 16 residues. CDR1 and CDR2 from the germline V gene are SGHTA and FQGNSA. The complete variable domain, with remaining parts taken from reference TRBV7-2 and TRBJ2-1, reads GAGVSQSPSNKVTEKGKDVELRCDPISGHTALYWYRQSLGQGLEFLIYFQGNSAPDKSGLPSDRFSAERTGGSVSTLTIQRTQQEDSAVYLCASSLVSGSPYNEQFFGPGTRLTVL.

The V gene is TRBV10-3, the J gene TRBJ2-1; TRBD2 matches at 11 bases. Germline V gene data show CDR1 as ENHRY and CDR2 as SYGVKD. CDR3 length: 15 amino acids. V shed 5 bases and J 7 bases; nucleotides not matched to a gene: 7. In DNA, the CDR3 is TGTGCCATCAGTCATAGCGGGAGGGCCCAAAATGAGCAGTTCTTC. Translated, it gives CAISHSGRAQNEQFF.

This chain joins TRBV4-1 and TRBJ2-3, with 7 bases lining up with TRBD2. The trim removed 0 bases at V and 2 bases at J, leaving 14 bases unmatched. The germline V gene has CDR1 MGHRA and CDR2 YSYEKL. This CDR3 contains 19 residues. CDR3 amino acids: CASSQDGGKGSGVTDTQYF. In nucleotides, the CDR3 is TGCGCCAGCAGCCAAGATGGAGGCAAGGGGAGCGGGGTCACAGATACGCAGTATTTT.

This chain connects TRBV19 to TRBJ2-7, with D perhaps TRBD2 (5 bases). V lost 5 bases and J lost 0, with 14 bases in between. CDR1 is LNHDA, CDR2 SQIVND, per germline (reference sequence). CDR3 size: 15 residues. CDR3 loop: CASSAGQDLSYEQYF. Written as DNA, the CDR3 is TGTGCCAGTAGTGCGGGCCAGGACCTCTCCTACGAGCAGTACTTC.

The chain employs TRBV5-4 and TRBJ2-7, with 8 bases that match TRBD2. Germline V CDR1 and CDR2: SGHNT, YYREEE (reference sequence). Trimming took 4 bases from V and 2 from J; bases not matched to a gene: 8. The CDR3 length is 15 residues. In DNA, the CDR3 is TGTGCCAGCAGCCGCGGACTAGCCGAAACCTACGAGCAGTACTTC. Translated: CASSRGLAETYEQYF.

The chain recombines TRBV9 with TRBJ2-1; perhaps TRBD1 as D (6 bases). The ends were cut back, 1 base at V and 7 bases at J, with 21 bases in the middle. The CDR3 spans 17 residues. CDR1 SGDLS and CDR2 YYNGEE come from the germline V gene. The CDR3 sequence is CASSVMGGGPLGNEQFF. In nucleotides, the CDR3 is TGTGCCAGCAGCGTAATGGGTGGGGGCCCTCTGGGGAATGAGCAGTTCTTC.